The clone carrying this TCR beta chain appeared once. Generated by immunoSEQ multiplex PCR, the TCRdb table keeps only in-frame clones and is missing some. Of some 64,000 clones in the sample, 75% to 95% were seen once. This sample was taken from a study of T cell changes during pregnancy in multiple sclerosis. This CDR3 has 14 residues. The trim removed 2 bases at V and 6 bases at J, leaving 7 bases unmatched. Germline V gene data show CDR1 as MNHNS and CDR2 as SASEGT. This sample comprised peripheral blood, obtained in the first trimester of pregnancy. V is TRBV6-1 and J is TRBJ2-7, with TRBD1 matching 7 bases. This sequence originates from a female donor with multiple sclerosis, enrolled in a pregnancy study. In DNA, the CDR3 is TGTGCCAGCAGTGAAAGGCGTCAGGGGGTCGAGCAGTACTTC. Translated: CASSERRQGVEQYF.